The count of the clone carrying this TCR beta chain is one. The data belong to a study of blood T cell repertoires in COVID-19. Study-wide context: Material from acute and convalescent COVID-19 was sourced from the United States, Italy and Spain. PBMCs, B-cell-depleted T cells, or T cells were the source of the cDNA or gDNA that made up the material.

Per the original data handling: Researchers report that nucleated cell counts were estimated from reference gene primer amplification. Produced via immunoSEQ multiplex PCR; TCRdb's table is partial and in-frame only. V and J calls and clone size are as listed in that table; D and trimming were resolved from the DNA. The sample shows around 270,000 clones, 75% to 90% of them seen only once. The CDR3 has 16 residues. V was cut by 4 bases and J by 9 bases, with 19 bases left in between. Germline V gene data show CDR1 as LNHDA and CDR2 as SQIVND (reference sequence). The chain links TRBV19 to TRBJ1-6; D may be TRBD1 (6 bases). This sequence originates from a man aged 40-49 years with acute or convalescent COVID-19. Material for sequencing was peripheral blood. The CDR3 sequence is CASSTPRGRGISPLHF. In nucleotides, the CDR3 is TGTGCCAGTAGTACTCCGAGAGGCAGGGGAATTTCACCCCTCCACTTT.